This entry lists 13 T cell receptor beta chains sequenced from one sample in a study of blood T cell repertoires in COVID-19. Generated by immunoSEQ multiplex PCR, the TCRdb table keeps only in-frame clones and is missing some. The sample holds about 370,000 clones; roughly 90% are singletons and the top ten take around 2.8%. The source material was peripheral blood. Receptors were obtained from a woman aged 25 to 39 with COVID-19, enrolled during active disease.

The J gene is TRBJ1-2, the V gene TRBV2; TRBD1 agrees at 7 bases. The CDR3 extends over 14 amino acids. Germline values: CDR1 SNHLY, CDR2 FYNNEI. The V segment lost 2 bases and the J segment 4 bases; nucleotides outside the gene matches: 4. CDR3 in amino acids: CASSERWDSYGYTF. The CDR3 DNA follows: TGTGCCAGCAGTGAACGATGGGACAGCTATGGCTACACCTTC.

The chain has TRBV18 and TRBJ1-5; D call uncertain. The V gene's germline CDR1 is KGHSH and CDR2 LQKENI. The CDR3 is made up of 16 amino acids. Deletions cut 2 bases from V and 0 bases from J, with 11 bases between. CDR3 bases: TGTGCCAGCTCACCAAATTCAGACACTAGCAATCAGCCCCAGCATTTT. Residues: CASSPNSDTSNQPQHF.

The J gene is TRBJ1-3, the V gene TRBV5-1, with TRBD1 matching 8 bases. V shed 5 bases, J shed 2 bases, and the junction held 6 bases outside the gene matches. The germline gives CDR1 SGHRS, CDR2 YFSETQ. The length of the CDR3 is 15 residues. The chain's CDR3 is CASRSDREAGNTIYF. CDR3 in DNA: TGCGCCAGCAGGTCGGACAGGGAAGCTGGAAACACCATATATTTT. Full variable domain (remainder filled in from reference TRBV5-1 and TRBJ1-3): KAGVTQTPRYLIKTRGQQVTLSCSPISGHRSVSWYQQTPGQGLQFLFEYFSETQRNKGNFPGRFSGRQFSNSRSEMNVSTLELGDSALYLCASRSDREAGNTIYFGEGSWLTVV.

The gene calls are TRBV5-1 and TRBJ2-5; possibly TRBD2 for D (5 bases). CDR1 SGHRS and CDR2 YFSETQ come from the germline V gene. This CDR3 is 14 amino acids long. Trimming cost V 6 bases and J 4 bases, with 16 bases left between them. CDR3 coding DNA: TGCGCCAGCAAACGTCCCCGAGAGGGAGAGACCCAGTACTTC. Its translation: CASKRPREGETQYF.

This clone was found a few times. This sequence joins TRBV10-1 and TRBJ2-2; D is ambiguous. The CDR3 is made up of 14 amino acids. V was shortened by 4 bases and J by 0 bases, with 6 bases between the two germline ends. Germline V gene data show CDR1 as WNHNN and CDR2 as SYGVQD (reference sequence). CDR3 nucleotide sequence: TGCGCCAGCAGTGGCAGAACGAACACCGGGGAGCTGTTTTTT. Its translation: CASSGRTNTGELFF.

The genes are TRBV5-4 and TRBJ1-2; perhaps TRBD1 as D (6 bases). Germline CDR1 reads SGHNT; CDR2 reads YYREEE (reference sequence). This CDR3 is 15 amino acids long. V dropped 4 bases and J dropped 8 bases, with 21 bases sitting between them. CDR3 residues: CASSGSQGHLGGYTF. The CDR3 DNA sequence: TGTGCCAGCAGCGGGAGCCAGGGGCACTTAGGCGGCTACACCTTC.

This rearrangement joins TRBV4-3 to TRBJ2-1, with D maybe TRBD1 (6 bases). This CDR3 spans 13 amino acids. Trimming took off 2 bases at V and 10 bases at J, with 12 bases between the two ends. The germline gives CDR1 LGHNA, CDR2 YSLEER. For the CDR3, the DNA is TGCGCCAGCAGCCAATACAGGGTCAGCGAGCAGTTCTTC. Its translation: CASSQYRVSEQFF.

The rearrangement links TRBV10-3 to TRBJ1-2; TRBD1 matches at 7 bases. Germline assignment: CDR1 ENHRY and CDR2 SYGVKD. The CDR3 has 13 residues. V trimming: 9 bases; J trimming: 0 bases; junction bases outside the gene matches: 4. This chain's CDR3 is CAIDRAPNYGYTF. CDR3 coding DNA: TGTGCCATAGACAGGGCTCCTAACTATGGCTACACCTTC.

This chain links TRBV4-2 with TRBJ2-2; 11 bases align to TRBD1. Germline V gene lookup returns CDR1 LGHNA and CDR2 YNFKEQ. Unmatched junction bases numbered 6, after V lost 3 bases and J lost 6 bases. The CDR3 consists of 16 residues. CDR3 nucleotide sequence: TGTGCCAGCAGCCAGGGGACAGGGGGAAATGCCGGGGAGCTGTTTTTT. Translating it yields CASSQGTGGNAGELFF.

This sequence joins TRBV4-3 and TRBJ2-5, with 10 bases identical to TRBD2. After removal of 0 bases from V and 4 bases from J, the junction contained 11 bases not matched to a gene. Looked up from germline, CDR1 is LGHNA and CDR2 is YSLEER. This CDR3 is built from 18 residues. CDR3 residues: CASSQDDPSGGFRETQYF. The DNA of the CDR3 is TGCGCCAGCAGCCAAGATGACCCTAGCGGGGGCTTCAGAGAGACCCAGTACTTC.

This chain links TRBV5-4 with TRBJ1-2, with 7 positions matching TRBD1. This CDR3 spans 13 amino acids. Germline V gene data show CDR1 as SGHNT and CDR2 as YYREEE (reference sequence). The V segment lost 3 bases and the J segment 4 bases; nucleotides outside the gene matches: 3. CDR3 nucleotide sequence: TGTGCCAGCAGCTCCACAGGGGTCTATGGCTACACCTTC. Protein: CASSSTGVYGYTF.

This clone was recorded only once. The chain carries TRBV13 and TRBJ2-3; 8 bases are a match to TRBD2. This CDR3 has 14 residues. The J segment lost 1 base and the V segment lost 7 bases, leaving 4 bases of the junction unmatched. Germline assignment: CDR1 PRHDT and CDR2 FYEKMQ (reference sequence). The CDR3 coding sequence is TGTGCCAGCACGCGGGGGGCAGGCACAGATACGCAGTATTTT. It encodes CASTRGAGTDTQYF. Based on the CDR3 plus reference TRBV13 and TRBJ2-3, the full variable domain is AAGVIQSPRHLIKEKRETATLKCYPIPRHDTVYWYQQGPGQDPQFLISFYEKMQSDKGSIPDRFSAQQFSDYHSELNMSSLELGDSALYFCASTRGAGTDTQYFGPGTRLTVL.

The chain uses TRBV5-5 and TRBJ2-1; the match to TRBD2 covers 7 bases. CDR1 and CDR2 (germline): SGHKS, YYEKEE (reference sequence). V shed 1 base and J 3 bases; nucleotides not matched to a gene: 13. The CDR3 has 18 amino acids. CDR3 protein: CASSLYPTSAEIYNEQFF. CDR3 bases: TGTGCCAGCAGCTTGTACCCAACTAGCGCTGAGATCTACAATGAGCAGTTCTTC.